This TCR beta chain was recorded in a study of PD-1 blockade in classical Hodgkin lymphoma. Study-wide findings and caveats: CD4+ but not CD8+ TCR diversity rose significantly by C4D1.

Germline CDR1 is DFQATT and CDR2 is SNEGSKA (reference sequence). With 6 bases removed from V and 6 bases from J, the gap between germline ends came to 11 bases. The CDR3 length is 11 residues. Sample time point: cycle 4 day 1 (C4D1), after 6 weeks of nivolumab. All the patients suffered relapse after autologous stem cell transplantation, and brentuximab vedotin exposure differed. Sequencing was performed with immunoSEQ multiplex PCR; in TCRdb, only in-frame clones are kept and a portion is missing. The repertoire includes 40,000 to 55,000 clones, approximately 78% of them detected once, and over 35% sits in the top ten. Concerning this clone: Its antigen is not known.

The material sequenced was peripheral blood mononuclear cells (PBMCs), taken before the fourth cycle of nivolumab. This TCR came from a human donor with classical Hodgkin lymphoma. The chain has TRBV20-1 and TRBJ1-2, with D unresolved. CDR3 nucleotide sequence: TGCAGTGCCCTCCGGGTGGATGGCTACACCTTC. This gives the protein CSALRVDGYTF.